Below, 27 T cell receptor beta chains from the same sample are listed, as sequenced in a study of shared clonotypes between healthy human individuals. The data were produced by immunoSEQ multiplex PCR, yet TCRdb's version contains in-frame clones alone and is incomplete. The sample lists more than 2 million clones, about 95% occurring once. Naive CD8 cells were CD45RO-negative, positively selected for CCR7, excluding terminally differentiated effector memory CD45RA+ cells. The material sequenced was naive CD8+ T cells sorted from blood. The source of these receptors is a man aged 18 to 30 in good health.

The chain couples TRBV7-9 to TRBJ1-3; D might be TRBD1 (5 bases). The germline gives CDR1 SEHNR, CDR2 FQNEAQ (reference sequence). The CDR3 totals 16 residues. Deletions cut 4 bases from V and 0 bases from J, with 13 bases between. The CDR3 is CASSSFGADSGNTIYF. In DNA, the CDR3 is TGTGCCAGCAGCTCGTTTGGGGCGGACTCTGGAAACACCATATATTTT.

V gene TRBV7-9 combines with J gene TRBJ2-2, with D possibly matching TRBD2 (5 bases). V was trimmed by 10 bases and J by 5 bases, leaving 23 bases between them. This CDR3 has 16 amino acids. Per germline, CDR1 SEHNR and CDR2 FQNEAQ (reference sequence). The CDR3 spells CANPPGWERGTGELFF. CDR3 DNA: TGTGCCAACCCGCCGGGGTGGGAACGAGGGACCGGGGAGCTGTTTTTT.

This sequence joins TRBV4-1 and TRBJ2-1; D gene ambiguous. The V and J ends lost 0 bases and 10 bases respectively, with 7 bases between them. Germline V lookup: CDR1 MGHRA, CDR2 YSYEKL. The CDR3 is made up of 12 amino acids. The DNA for the CDR3 is TGCGCCAGCAGCCAAGATAAAGCGGAGCAGTTCTTC. Its translation: CASSQDKAEQFF.

The rearrangement uses TRBV10-3 and TRBJ2-7, with D possibly TRBD2 on 5 matching bases. The germline V gene has CDR1 ENHRY and CDR2 SYGVKD. V gave up 10 bases and J gave up 4 bases, with 11 bases separating them. This CDR3 comprises 11 residues. The CDR3 DNA reads TGTGCCACGACCGAGGGATACGAGCAGTACTTC. Amino acid sequence: CATTEGYEQYF.

The V gene is TRBV14, the J gene TRBJ1-2; 7 bases fit TRBD1. CDR3 length equals 16 residues. Trimming cost V 0 bases and J 4 bases; bases outside gene matches: 8. Per the germline V gene, CDR1 is SGHDN and CDR2 is FVKESK. The DNA of the CDR3 is TGTGCCAGCAGCCAAGAGTACACCGGGACAGTCTATGGCTACACCTTC. Residues: CASSQEYTGTVYGYTF. The full variable domain, completed using reference TRBV14 and TRBJ1-2, is EAGVTQFPSHSVIEKGQTVTLRCDPISGHDNLYWYRRVMGKEIKFLLHFVKESKQDESGMPNNRFLAERTGGTYSTLKVQPAELEDSGVYFCASSQEYTGTVYGYTFGSGTRLTVV.

The genes are TRBV10-3 and TRBJ2-3; D is perhaps TRBD1 or TRBD2 (5 bases each). The CDR3 length is 14 residues. The germline V gene encodes CDR1 ENHRY and CDR2 SYGVKD. V lost 3 bases, J lost 2 bases, and 9 bases lay in between. The CDR3 sequence is CAISDVGTTDTQYF. The CDR3 nucleotides are TGTGCCATCAGTGACGTGGGGACCACAGATACGCAGTATTTT.

The chain links TRBV21-1 to TRBJ2-7. TRBV21-1 counts as a pseudogene. CDR3 length equals 10 residues. CDR3 region: CASRSCEQYF. The CDR3 DNA is TGTGCCAGCCGCTCGTGCGAGCAGTACTTC.

This chain uses TRBV6-1 with TRBJ2-5, with D maybe TRBD1 (6 bases). V gave up 3 bases and J gave up 4 bases, with 15 bases separating them. The CDR3 extends over 15 amino acids. Germline values: CDR1 MNHNS, CDR2 SASEGT. The CDR3 DNA is TGTGCCAGCAGTGACGCCACAGGGTTTGGAGAGACCCAGTACTTC. Its protein product is CASSDATGFGETQYF.

The chain carries TRBV28 and TRBJ2-2; 7 nucleotides align to TRBD1. CDR3 length: 18 amino acids. The trim removed 5 bases at V and 0 bases at J, leaving 12 bases unmatched. Looked up from germline, CDR1 is MDHEN and CDR2 is SYDVKM. CDR3 nucleotides: TGTGCCAGCAGTACGCTAACAGGGGTGGGCCCGAACACCGGGGAGCTGTTTTTT. It translates to CASSTLTGVGPNTGELFF.

DNA of the CDR3: TGTGCCAGCAGCGTAGTCAGACACACTGAAGCTTTCTTT. Its protein is CASSVVRHTEAFF. V usage is TRBV9 and J usage is TRBJ1-1, with no clear D. V lost 0 bases, J lost 3 bases, and 6 bases lay in between. CDR1 and CDR2 from the germline V gene are SGDLS and YYNGEE. This CDR3 is built from 13 residues. Filled out from reference TRBV9 and TRBJ1-1, the complete variable domain reads DSGVTQTPKHLITATGQRVTLRCSPRSGDLSVYWYQQSLDQGLQFLIQYYNGEERAKGNILERFSAQQFPDLHSELNLSSLELGDSALYFCASSVVRHTEAFFGQGTRLTVV.

The rearrangement uses TRBV21-1 and TRBJ1-2; no DNA check was done on the table's D call, TRBD1. TRBV21-1 represents a pseudogene. The CDR3 contains 18 residues. The CDR3 DNA sequence: TGTGCCAGCAGCAAAGCTGGGGTGACAGGGCCCTCTAACTATGGCTACACCTTC. Translation gives CASSKAGVTGPSNYGYTF.

The chain recombines TRBV7-6 with TRBJ2-2; 9 nucleotides line up with TRBD2. Germline values: CDR1 SGHVS, CDR2 FNYEAQ. The CDR3 is made up of 16 amino acids. The V gene end was trimmed by 5 bases and the J gene end by 1 base; junction bases not matched to a gene: 5. The CDR3 sequence: CASSPRLAENTGELFF. DNA of the CDR3: TGTGCCAGCAGCCCCAGACTAGCGGAGAACACCGGGGAGCTGTTTTTT.

The chain couples TRBV30 to TRBJ2-7, with no clear D. Trimming shortened V by 2 bases and J by 2 bases, and 7 bases separated the two germline ends. The CDR3 runs to 12 residues. CDR1 and CDR2 from the germline V gene are GTSNPN and SVGIG (reference sequence). The chain's CDR3 is CAWSSSAYEQYF. CDR3 bases: TGTGCCTGGAGTTCGTCGGCCTACGAGCAGTACTTC.

This clone was seen a handful of times. The chain uses TRBV6-5 and TRBJ2-2; 7 nucleotides agree with TRBD2. Trimming took 1 base from V and 4 from J; bases not matched to a gene: 6. CDR1 and CDR2 (germline): MNHEY, SVGAGI. The CDR3 sequence is 16 residues long. The CDR3 protein is CASSYLGTKGTGELFF. As DNA, the CDR3 is TGTGCCAGCAGTTACTTAGGGACTAAGGGCACCGGGGAGCTGTTTTTT.

V and J are TRBV27 and TRBJ2-7; either TRBD1 or TRBD2 may supply D (5 bases each). The V gene lost 0 bases and the J gene lost 5 bases, with 11 bases spanning the gap. CDR3 length equals 14 residues. CDR1 is MNHEY and CDR2 is SMNVEV in the germline V gene (reference sequence). This CDR3 is CASSLSGGFDEQYF. The CDR3 coding sequence is TGTGCCAGCAGTTTATCTGGGGGTTTCGACGAGCAGTACTTC.

The chain uses TRBV27 and TRBJ2-1; possible D gene TRBD2, 5 bases. The CDR3 has 14 residues. The ends were cut back, 4 bases at V and 6 bases at J, with 13 bases in the middle. Germline CDR1 reads MNHEY; CDR2 reads SMNVEV (reference sequence). The CDR3 region has the DNA TGTGCCAGCAGTTCCAGGCCGGGGATCAATGAGCAGTTCTTC. Residues: CASSSRPGINEQFF.

The V gene is TRBV7-9, the J gene TRBJ2-5, with a tentative D call TRBD1 (6 bases). V lost 4 bases and J 5 bases, leaving 17 bases between the germline ends. CDR1 is SEHNR and CDR2 is FQNEAQ in the germline V gene (reference sequence). This CDR3 has 15 residues. The CDR3 DNA reads as TGTGCCAGCAGCTCGCCGGGACATCAAGGGGAGACCCAGTACTTC. Translation gives CASSSPGHQGETQYF.

The chain combines TRBV5-1 with TRBJ1-4, with no clear D. Trimming removed 4 bases at V and 0 bases at J, with 25 bases between. The CDR3 is 20 amino acids. Germline V gives CDR1 SGHRS, CDR2 YFSETQ. The CDR3 DNA reads as TGCGCCAGCAGCCCCGCACGGATCGGGGATTCGGAAGCAACTAATGAAAAACTGTTTTTT. Its translation: CASSPARIGDSEATNEKLFF.

A word on this clone: Other DNA sequences of this sample code for an identical CDR3. This chain links TRBV5-6 with TRBJ2-7; TRBD1 aligns across 7 bases. V was pared by 2 bases and J by 4 bases, with 3 bases of the junction left unmatched. The CDR3 contains 13 residues. Germline V gene sequence: CDR1 SGHDT, CDR2 YYEEEE. The CDR3 loop reads CASSLTGAYEQYF. DNA of the CDR3: TGTGCCAGCAGCTTAACAGGGGCTTACGAGCAGTACTTC. The full variable domain, completed using reference TRBV5-6 and TRBJ2-7, is DAGVTQSPTHLIKTRGQQVTLRCSPKSGHDTVSWYQQALGQGPQFIFQYYEEEERQRGNFPDRFSGHQFPNYSSELNVNALLLGDSALYLCASSLTGAYEQYFGPGTRLTVT.

This clone was observed once. The J gene is TRBJ2-5, the V gene TRBV5-4, with 9 bases lining up with TRBD1. The V segment lost 2 bases and the J segment 2 bases; nucleotides outside the gene matches: 4. The germline CDR1 and CDR2 sequences are SGHNT and YYREEE (reference sequence). This CDR3 region has 15 residues. CDR3 sequence reads: CASSLLGTGQETQYF. The CDR3 bases are TGTGCCAGCAGCTTACTCGGGACAGGGCAAGAGACCCAGTACTTC. Variable domain in full (rest from reference TRBV5-4 and TRBJ2-5): ETGVTQSPTHLIKTRGQQVTLRCSSQSGHNTVSWYQQALGQGPQFIFQYYREEENGRGNFPPRFSGLQFPNYSSELNVNALELDDSALYLCASSLLGTGQETQYFGPGTRLLVL.

The V gene is TRBV10-3, the J gene TRBJ1-2, with TRBD1 matching over 7 bases. Germline V CDR1 and CDR2: ENHRY, SYGVKD. Germline trimming cut 3 bases from V and 6 bases from J; bases unmatched to any gene: 16. The CDR3 is made up of 17 amino acids. The DNA for the CDR3 is TGTGCCATCAGTGAAGAACAGGGACAGCCAATTTTAAATGGCTACACCTTC. Its protein product is CAISEEQGQPILNGYTF.

V and J are TRBV18 and TRBJ2-5; D is ambiguous. Germline CDR1 KGHSH, CDR2 LQKENI. V was trimmed by 6 bases and J by 5 bases, leaving 19 bases between them. The CDR3 totals 15 residues. The CDR3 sequence: CASSRRLGSGETQYF. The CDR3 DNA reads as TGTGCCAGCTCCAGAAGACTGGGGTCTGGTGAGACCCAGTACTTC. The variable domain in full, with the rest retrieved from reference TRBV18 and TRBJ2-5, is NAGVMQNPRHLVRRRGQEARLRCSPMKGHSHVYWYRQLPEEGLKFMVYLQKENIIDESGMPKERFSAEFPKEGPSILRIQQVVRGDSAAYFCASSRRLGSGETQYFGPGTRLLVL.

The chain employs TRBV11-2 and TRBJ2-7; D not resolved. Between the trimmed V and J ends, which lost 2 bases and 2 bases, there was a span of 7 bases. CDR1 and CDR2 (germline): SGHAT, FQNNGV. This CDR3 region has 13 residues. The CDR3 spells CASSLTEPYEQYF. The CDR3 bases are TGTGCCAGCAGCTTAACGGAACCCTACGAGCAGTACTTC.

V usage is TRBV18 and J usage is TRBJ1-1; TRBD1 agrees at 8 bases. CDR1 and CDR2 (germline): KGHSH, LQKENI. This CDR3 is built from 16 residues. V shed 3 bases and J 2 bases; nucleotides not matched to a gene: 8. In DNA, the CDR3 is TGTGCCAGCTCACCGGCACAGGGGGTGAAAAACACTGAAGCTTTCTTT. Translation gives CASSPAQGVKNTEAFF.

The rearrangement uses TRBV28 and TRBJ1-2; D uncertain. The CDR3 is made up of 13 amino acids. Trimming removed 11 bases at V and 1 base at J, with 14 bases between. CDR1 is MDHEN and CDR2 is SYDVKM in the germline V gene. CDR3 amino acids: CAGSRTDNYGYTF. The CDR3 DNA follows: TGTGCCGGGTCCCGGACCGATAACTATGGCTACACCTTC.

Details on this clone: Other DNA sequences in this specimen translate into the identical CDR3. The chain combines TRBV7-9 with TRBJ2-5; the match to TRBD1 covers 8 bases. Germline V gene lookup returns CDR1 SEHNR and CDR2 FQNEAQ (reference sequence). The CDR3 runs 14 residues. The ends lost 2 bases at V and 2 bases at J; junction bases unmatched: 1. The CDR3: CASSLTGGQETQYF. CDR3 DNA: TGTGCCAGCAGCTTAACAGGGGGACAAGAGACCCAGTACTTC. The whole variable domain, filled in from reference TRBV7-9 and TRBJ2-5, reads DTGVSQNPRHKITKRGQNVTFRCDPISEHNRLYWYRQTLGQGPEFLTYFQNEAQLEKSRLLSDRFSAERPKGSFSTLEIQRTEQGDSAMYLCASSLTGGQETQYFGPGTRLLVL.

The chain has TRBV4-2 and TRBJ2-6; D unclear. Trimming removed 0 bases from V and 0 bases from J, with 6 bases in between. Germline values: CDR1 LGHNA, CDR2 YNFKEQ. This CDR3 comprises 16 residues. The CDR3 DNA reads as TGTGCCAGCAGCCAAGATCGGGCCTCTGGGGCCAACGTCCTGACTTTC. This encodes CASSQDRASGANVLTF.